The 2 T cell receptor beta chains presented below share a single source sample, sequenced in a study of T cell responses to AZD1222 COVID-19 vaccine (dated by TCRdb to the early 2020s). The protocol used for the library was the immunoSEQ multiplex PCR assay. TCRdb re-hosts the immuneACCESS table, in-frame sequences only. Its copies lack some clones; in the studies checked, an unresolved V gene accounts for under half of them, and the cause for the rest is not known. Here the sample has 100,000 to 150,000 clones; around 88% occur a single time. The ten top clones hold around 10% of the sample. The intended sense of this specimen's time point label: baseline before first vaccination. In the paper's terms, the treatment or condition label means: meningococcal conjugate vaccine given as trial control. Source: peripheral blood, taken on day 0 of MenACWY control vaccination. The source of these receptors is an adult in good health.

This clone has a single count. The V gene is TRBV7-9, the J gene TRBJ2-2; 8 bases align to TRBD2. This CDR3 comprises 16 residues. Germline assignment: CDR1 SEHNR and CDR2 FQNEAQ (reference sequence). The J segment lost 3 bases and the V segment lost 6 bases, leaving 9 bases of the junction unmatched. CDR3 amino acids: CASSSQGLAYTGELFF. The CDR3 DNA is TGTGCCAGCAGTTCTCAAGGACTAGCTTACACCGGGGAGCTGTTTTTT.

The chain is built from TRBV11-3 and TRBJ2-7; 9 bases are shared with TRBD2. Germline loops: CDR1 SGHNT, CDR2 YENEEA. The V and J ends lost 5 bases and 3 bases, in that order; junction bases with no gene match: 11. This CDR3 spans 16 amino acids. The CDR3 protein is CASSRSGGSGSYEQYF. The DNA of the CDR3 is TGTGCCAGCAGCCGCTCCGGAGGTAGCGGGAGCTACGAGCAGTACTTC.